These T cell receptor beta chains were read from a single sample in a study of TIL therapy for anti-PD-1-resistant metastatic lung cancer. The protocol was immunoSEQ multiplex PCR, while the TCRdb copy is restricted to in-frame clones and leaves out a portion. This sample has approximately 17,000 clones; approximately 79% occur once, and the top ten carry 7% to 8%. Sequences were derived from blood, sampled at baseline. All receptors derive from a person aged 25-80 years with non-small cell lung cancer. The CDR3 runs from the conserved cysteine through the conserved F or W. The D gene is left open where the match is weak.

>TRBV4-1|TRBD2|TRBJ2-5
CASSLTSRETQYF
>TRBV5-5|-|TRBJ2-5
CASSLDGQKKETQYF
>TRBV25-1|-|TRBJ1-1
CASSGGVGAFF
>TRBV21-1|-|TRBJ2-1
CASSKRGRGAPYNEQFF
>TRBV7-9|-|TRBJ2-5
CASSLDGGSRETQYF
>TRBV11-2|TRBD2|TRBJ2-2
CASNRRVAGVTGELFF
>TRBV14|TRBD1|TRBJ2-7
CASSQDRDRAYEQYF
>TRBV7-8|-|TRBJ1-5
CASSLAWGLGGSQPQHF
>TRBV9|TRBD2|TRBJ2-3
CASSVAGTSGGVDTQYF
>TRBV15|-|TRBJ2-5
CATSRDFYQETQYF
>TRBV15|TRBD2|TRBJ2-1
CATSRDRSMGGGADEQFF
>TRBV7-9|TRBD1|TRBJ1-2
CASSDPGGRFYGYTF
>TRBV3-1/TRBV3-2|-|TRBJ1-4
CASSHVGWRAPFMKLFF
>TRBV5-1|TRBD2|TRBJ2-1
CASSVTSGGAEEQFF
>TRBV3-1/TRBV3-2|-|TRBJ1-2
CASTTKAANYGYTF
>TRBV4-3|TRBD1|TRBJ1-5
CASSQDRGEDQPQHF
>TRBV10-2|-|TRBJ1-6
CASRPGENSPLHF
>TRBV3-1/TRBV3-2|TRBD2|TRBJ2-7
CASSQEFGTSGYEQYF
>TRBV5-4|-|TRBJ2-2
CASSLAGGRVAGELFF
>TRBV6-4|TRBD2|TRBJ2-1
CASSGGTKRGRTYNEQFF
>TRBV7-9|-|TRBJ1-5
CASSPRGAGSNQPQHF
>TRBV7-3|TRBD2|TRBJ2-1
CASSLERGGFGEQFF